This record concerns one T cell receptor (beta chain) sequence. No antigen is known for it. The study ran its PCR with 60 Vbeta and 13 Jbeta primers. Only in-frame clones appear in the TCRdb table, and some are missing; sequencing was by immunoSEQ multiplex PCR. The sample comprises some 160,000 clones, over 70% of which are singletons, and 1.5% to 1.7% rests with the top ten. The study sampled nominally healthy donors, though unrecorded immune exposures were likely. The sample comes from a study of cytomegalovirus exposure and HLA in healthy donors. Overall study context: About 200 million T cells yielded 120 million or so unique TCR beta sequences, as an earlier analysis found. Whole-study results and caveats: Sequencing had likely introduced a cluster of highly shared sequence variants as an artifact.

The sequence was obtained from a woman younger than 30 in good health and CMV-seronegative. Sequencing input: PBMCs.

The CDR3 here is CASSLGGGGPEQYF. Here the CDR3 DNA reads TGTGCCAGCAGCTTAGGAGGCGGGGGGCCCGAGCAGTACTTC. V and J are TRBV7-6 and TRBJ2-7, with 8 positions matching TRBD2. Germline V CDR1 and CDR2: SGHVS, FNYEAQ. The J segment lost 6 bases and the V segment lost 1 base, leaving 5 bases of the junction unmatched. The CDR3 runs 14 residues.